Presented here are 9 T cell receptor beta chains from one specimen sequenced in a study of shared clonotypes between healthy human individuals. Some clones are missing from TCRdb's copy, which holds only in-frame ones; the method was immunoSEQ multiplex PCR. This table has some 1,100,000 clones, about 84% appearing once. The sample comprised memory CD4+ T cells from PBMCs. Subset indicated: CD45RA-negative fraction. The receptors shown here come from a man younger than 35 in good health. Some clones in this sample may be carry-over from other donors' samples.

The V gene is TRBV7-3, the J gene TRBJ1-4; 8 positions agree with TRBD1. The CDR3 is 15 residues long. V lost 5 bases, J lost 6 bases, and 8 bases stayed unmatched. The germline CDR1 and CDR2 sequences are SGHTA and FQGTGA. In DNA form, the CDR3 reads TGTGCCAGCAGCCCATACCAGACAGGGGATGAAAAACTGTTTTTT. Translation gives CASSPYQTGDEKLFF.

V is TRBV19 and J is TRBJ1-2, with TRBD1 identical over 7 bases. The CDR3 consists of 15 residues. The ends lost 5 bases at V and 1 base at J; junction bases unmatched: 7. Looked up from germline, CDR1 is LNHDA and CDR2 is SQIVND (reference sequence). The CDR3 spells CASSSSQGRNYGYTF. The CDR3 nucleotides read TGTGCCAGTAGTTCCTCACAGGGGCGTAACTATGGCTACACCTTC.

Regarding this clone: Other DNA sequences in this specimen translate into the identical CDR3. The chain is built from TRBV7-8 and TRBJ1-1; tentative D call: TRBD1 (5 bases). CDR1 SGHVS and CDR2 FQNEAQ come from the germline V gene. The V and J ends lost 5 bases and 2 bases respectively, with 9 bases between them. This CDR3 has 13 amino acids. In DNA form, the CDR3 reads TGTGCCAGCAGCCCCTGGACAAACACTGAAGCTTTCTTT. This gives the protein CASSPWTNTEAFF.

The CDR3 DNA follows: TGTGCCAGCCGCCGACCCAAGCGGGAGGGGGCAGATACGCAGTATTTT. As protein: CASRRPKREGADTQYF. The V gene is TRBV27, the J gene TRBJ2-3; 10 bases fit TRBD2. The CDR3 has 16 residues. Per germline, CDR1 MNHEY and CDR2 SMNVEV (reference sequence). V was pared by 8 bases and J by 4 bases, with 12 bases of the junction left unmatched.

As regards this clone: The same CDR3 is also encoded by other DNA sequences in this sample. V gene TRBV5-1 combines with J gene TRBJ2-5; D is unresolved. Germline V lookup: CDR1 SGHRS, CDR2 YFSETQ. The CDR3 consists of 13 residues. The V end lost 0 bases, the J end lost 5 bases, and 8 bases lay between the germline ends. The CDR3 DNA reads TGCGCCAGCAGCTTGGCCCCTCAGGAGACCCAGTACTTC. It specifies CASSLAPQETQYF. Together with reference TRBV5-1 and TRBJ2-5, the CDR3 gives the full variable domain: KAGVTQTPRYLIKTRGQQVTLSCSPISGHRSVSWYQQTPGQGLQFLFEYFSETQRNKGNFPGRFSGRQFSNSRSEMNVSTLELGDSALYLCASSLAPQETQYFGPGTRLLVL.

V usage is TRBV28 and J usage is TRBJ1-3, with 7 nucleotides matching TRBD1. Germline values: CDR1 MDHEN, CDR2 SYDVKM. V dropped 3 bases and J dropped 7; count of bases not matched to a gene: 15. The CDR3 consists of 17 residues. The CDR3 region has the DNA TGTGCCAGCAGTTTGGGGGGGACAGTCTTGGTGGGGAACACCATATATTTT. Translation gives CASSLGGTVLVGNTIYF.

This rearrangement joins TRBV28 to TRBJ1-4; 7 nucleotides match TRBD1. Germline CDR1 MDHEN, CDR2 SYDVKM. The ends lost 5 bases at V and 7 bases at J; junction bases unmatched: 10. The CDR3 covers 15 residues. The CDR3 DNA reads as TGTGCCAGCAGTACCCCAGGGGGAGGGGGTGAAAAACTGTTTTTT. Encoded protein: CASSTPGGGGEKLFF.

This chain connects TRBV27 to TRBJ2-5; a possible D gene is TRBD1 (5 bases). Trimming shortened V by 5 bases and J by 0 bases, and 16 bases separated the two germline ends. This CDR3 is built from 16 residues. The germline gives CDR1 MNHEY, CDR2 SMNVEV (reference sequence). CDR3 region: CASSTSAGFNQETQYF. As DNA, the CDR3 is TGTGCCAGCAGTACATCGGCAGGGTTCAACCAAGAGACCCAGTACTTC.

V usage is TRBV19 and J usage is TRBJ2-6; D is undetermined. Germline CDR1 LNHDA, CDR2 SQIVND (reference sequence). V lost 1 base and J lost 2, with 15 bases in between. This CDR3 spans 18 amino acids. The CDR3 loop is CASSIVGQVDTGANVLTF. For the CDR3, the DNA is TGTGCCAGTAGTATAGTAGGCCAGGTAGATACTGGGGCCAACGTCCTGACTTTC. The full variable domain, completed using reference TRBV19 and TRBJ2-6, is DGGITQSPKYLFRKEGQNVTLSCEQNLNHDAMYWYRQDPGQGLRLIYYSQIVNDFQKGDIAEGYSVSREKKESFPLTVTSAQKNPTAFYLCASSIVGQVDTGANVLTFGAGSRLTVL.